This is a list of T cell receptor beta chains from one sample in a study of T cell responses to AZD1222 COVID-19 vaccine. This table comes from immunoSEQ multiplex PCR, and its TCRdb copy is limited to in-frame clones, with some not included. The sample includes 150,000 to 180,000 clones, under 95% of them seen just once. The sample here was peripheral blood, taken on day 0 of AZD1222 vaccination. The receptors come from an adult in good health. The CDR3 runs from the conserved cysteine through the conserved F or W. The D gene is left open where the match is weak. Size is stated for part of the rows, as once, few or many counts, or as a class when the clone is expanded.

>TRBJ1-5|TRBV7-9|NA|NA
CASSFGQGRWPQHF
TGTGCCAGCAGCTTCGGGCAGGGGCGTTGGCCCCAGCATTTT
>TRBJ2-7|TRBV28|NA|NA
CASSSGTMGEQYF
TGTGCCAGCAGCTCCGGGACGATGGGCGAGCAGTACTTC
>TRBJ1-4|TRBV29-1|TRBD1|NA
CSVGQGGEKLFF
TGCAGCGTTGGACAGGGGGGGGAAAAACTGTTTTTT
>TRBJ2-7|TRBV4-3|TRBD1|NA
CASSQDGTGYSEQYF
TGCGCCAGCAGCCAAGATGGGACAGGGTACAGCGAGCAGTACTTC
>TRBJ2-7|TRBV29-1|NA|NA
CSVDGLGGYEQYF
TGCAGCGTTGACGGCCTGGGAGGCTACGAGCAGTACTTC
>TRBJ1-5|TRBV10-3|TRBD1|once
CANTGALGQPQHF
TGTGCCAATACAGGGGCTCTCGGTCAGCCCCAGCATTTT
>TRBJ1-2|TRBV5-1|TRBD1|NA
CASSNPQGDGYGYTF
TGCGCCAGCAGCAACCCCCAGGGGGATGGCTATGGCTACACCTTC
>TRBJ2-1|TRBV7-8|NA|NA
CASSLVNTLYNEQFF
TGTGCCAGCAGCTTAGTAAACACTCTCTACAATGAGCAGTTCTTC
>TRBJ1-1|TRBV19|TRBD1|NA
CASSIGPGFKTGGPNTEAFF
TGTGCCAGTAGTATAGGTCCGGGTTTTAAGACAGGGGGCCCTAACACTGAAGCTTTCTTT
>TRBJ1-1|TRBV6-4|NA|NA
CASSFAEGTEAFF
TGTGCCAGCAGTTTCGCGGAGGGCACTGAAGCTTTCTTT
>TRBJ2-3|TRBV7-3|TRBD2|NA
CASSTLAGVDTQYF
TGTGCCAGCAGCACCTTAGCGGGGGTGGATACGCAGTATTTT
>TRBJ1-2|TRBV2|NA|NA
CASSEGIYYGYTF
TGTGCCAGCAGTGAAGGCATCTACTATGGCTACACCTTC
>TRBJ2-7|TRBV19|NA|NA
CASSKIIGLYEQYF
TGTGCCAGTAGTAAAATTATAGGGCTTTACGAGCAGTACTTC
>TRBJ1-1|TRBV27|TRBD1|NA
CASNGFGQVKNTEAFF
TGTGCCAGCAACGGGTTCGGACAGGTCAAGAACACTGAAGCTTTCTTT
>TRBJ1-1|TRBV5-1|NA|NA
CASRYSAGGLGTEAFF
TGCGCCAGCAGATACTCTGCGGGGGGCTTAGGCACTGAAGCTTTCTTT
>TRBJ1-2|TRBV5-4|NA|NA
CASSLVGSYGYTF
TGTGCCAGCAGCTTGGTGGGCTCCTATGGCTACACCTTC
>TRBJ1-6|TRBV24-1|NA|once
CATSDGSSYNSPLHF
TGTGCCACCAGTGATGGGAGCTCCTATAATTCACCCCTCCACTTT
>TRBJ2-3|TRBV5-4|NA|NA
CASSLAGGMSTDTQYF
TGTGCCAGCAGCTTGGCCGGGGGCATGAGCACAGATACGCAGTATTTT
>TRBJ2-2|TRBV7-2|TRBD2|NA
CASSLRRGGRTGELFF
TGTGCCAGCAGCTTACGGCGGGGGGGCCGAACCGGGGAGCTGTTTTTT
>TRBJ1-4|TRBV12-3/TRBV12-4|NA|NA
CASRTRRDEKLFF
TGTGCCAGCAGGACCAGACGAGATGAAAAACTGTTTTTT
>TRBJ2-7|TRBV7-2|NA|NA
CASSSTRGRVSEQYF
TGTGCCAGCAGCTCAACCAGGGGAAGGGTTTCCGAGCAGTACTTC
>TRBJ1-1|TRBV5-8|NA|NA
CASSLWQGRAEAFF
TGTGCCAGCAGCTTGTGGCAGGGGAGGGCTGAAGCTTTCTTT
>TRBJ1-6|TRBV7-9|NA|few
CASSLALGNSPLHF
TGTGCCAGCAGCTTAGCTCTTGGGAATTCACCCCTCCACTTT
>TRBJ1-1|TRBV24-1|NA|NA
CATGSVGGTEAFF
TGTGCCACCGGATCTGTGGGGGGCACTGAAGCTTTCTTT
>TRBJ1-2|TRBV14|TRBD1|NA
CASSHRQGPSYGYTF
TGTGCCAGCAGCCACCGACAGGGGCCGAGCTATGGCTACACCTTC
>TRBJ2-5|TRBV7-2|TRBD1|once
CASSLVGTAQETQYF
TGTGCCAGCAGCTTAGTGGGGACAGCCCAAGAGACCCAGTACTTC
>TRBJ2-7|TRBV7-2|NA|NA
CASSLDQGFSYEQYF
TGTGCCAGCAGCTTGGATCAGGGATTCTCCTACGAGCAGTACTTC
>TRBJ2-1|TRBV19|NA|NA
CASSIGDTRDEQFF
TGTGCCAGTAGTATAGGGGATACCCGCGATGAGCAGTTCTTC
>TRBJ1-1|TRBV9|NA|NA
CASSVVDSLNTEAFF
TGTGCCAGCAGCGTAGTGGACAGTCTGAACACTGAAGCTTTCTTT
>TRBJ2-3|TRBV30|NA|few
CAWSVTDTQYF
TGTGCCTGGAGTGTTACAGATACGCAGTATTTT
>TRBJ1-3|TRBV27|TRBD1|NA
CASSLSGQGGSGNTIYF
TGTGCCAGCAGTTTAAGTGGACAGGGGGGCTCTGGAAACACCATATATTTT
>TRBJ1-4|TRBV3-1/TRBV3-2|NA|NA
CASSLDGATNEKLFF
TGTGCCAGCAGCCTCGACGGTGCAACTAATGAAAAACTGTTTTTT
>TRBJ1-2|TRBV29-1|TRBD1|NA
CSVNPTGSYGYTF
TGCAGCGTTAATCCGACAGGGAGCTATGGCTACACCTTC
>TRBJ2-5|TRBV11-3|TRBD2|few
CASSLRASGSVETQYF
TGTGCCAGCAGCTTAAGGGCTAGCGGGAGTGTAGAGACCCAGTACTTC
>TRBJ1-2|TRBV2|NA|NA
CASRTGTSYGYTF
TGTGCCAGCAGAACAGGGACCAGCTATGGCTACACCTTC
>TRBJ1-3|TRBV5-5|NA|NA
CASSLGPGIGNTIYF
TGTGCCAGCAGCTTGGGACCGGGGATCGGAAACACCATATATTTT
>TRBJ1-1|TRBV24-1|NA|NA
CATSDSALVGAFF
TGTGCCACCAGTGATTCGGCCCTCGTAGGCGCTTTCTTT
>TRBJ2-5|TRBV19|NA|once
CASSRPGQAKETQYF
TGTGCCAGTTCCCGGCCGGGACAAGCCAAAGAGACCCAGTACTTC
>TRBJ2-7|TRBV12-5|NA|NA
CASANQGGAYEQYF
TGTGCTAGTGCCAACCAGGGCGGGGCTTACGAGCAGTACTTC
>TRBJ1-2|TRBV6-5|NA|NA
CASSPGPSNYGYTF
TGTGCCAGCAGTCCAGGTCCTTCTAACTATGGCTACACCTTC
>TRBJ1-5|TRBV7-9|NA|NA
CASSYRDISNQPQHF
TGTGCCAGCAGCTACCGGGACATTAGCAATCAGCCCCAGCATTTT
>TRBJ1-4|TRBV28|TRBD1|few
CASSPWDRENEKLFF
TGTGCCAGCAGCCCTTGGGACAGGGAAAATGAAAAACTGTTTTTT
>TRBJ1-1|TRBV10-2|NA|once
CASTQAPGGEAFF
TGCGCCAGCACCCAGGCCCCGGGGGGTGAAGCTTTCTTT
>TRBJ2-7|TRBV7-3|TRBD2|NA
CASSTSGGAGPYEQYF
TGTGCCAGCAGCACTAGCGGGGGGGCCGGCCCCTACGAGCAGTACTTC
>TRBJ2-1|TRBV5-1|NA|many
CASTFNRGNGEQFF
TGCGCCAGCACCTTTAACCGGGGGAACGGTGAGCAGTTCTTC
>TRBJ1-1|TRBV30|NA|NA
CAWARLITEAFF
TGTGCCTGGGCCAGGTTAATCACTGAAGCTTTCTTT
>TRBJ2-5|TRBV28|TRBD1|NA
CASSFTAGTGIQETQYF
TGTGCCAGCAGCTTTACCGCCGGGACAGGGATTCAAGAGACCCAGTACTTC
>TRBJ1-2|TRBV25-1|NA|few
CASSDVANYGYTF
TGTGCCAGCAGTGACGTCGCTAACTATGGCTACACCTTC
>TRBJ1-2|TRBV3-1/TRBV3-2|NA|NA
CASSAGGESGYTF
TGTGCCAGCAGTGCGGGGGGTGAGTCTGGCTACACCTTC
>TRBJ1-1|TRBV27|NA|NA
CASSFRGPAEAFF
TGTGCCAGCAGTTTCCGGGGTCCGGCTGAAGCTTTCTTT
>TRBJ1-2|TRBV9|NA|NA
CASSVGGYGGYTF
TGTGCCAGCAGCGTAGGGGGGTATGGTGGCTACACCTTC
>TRBJ1-3|TRBV7-6|NA|NA
CASSLWTANSGNTIYF
TGTGCCAGCAGCTTGTGGACCGCAAACTCTGGAAACACCATATATTTT
>TRBJ2-1|TRBV9|NA|NA
CASSVGSYNEQFF
TGTGCCAGCAGCGTCGGGAGCTACAATGAGCAGTTCTTC